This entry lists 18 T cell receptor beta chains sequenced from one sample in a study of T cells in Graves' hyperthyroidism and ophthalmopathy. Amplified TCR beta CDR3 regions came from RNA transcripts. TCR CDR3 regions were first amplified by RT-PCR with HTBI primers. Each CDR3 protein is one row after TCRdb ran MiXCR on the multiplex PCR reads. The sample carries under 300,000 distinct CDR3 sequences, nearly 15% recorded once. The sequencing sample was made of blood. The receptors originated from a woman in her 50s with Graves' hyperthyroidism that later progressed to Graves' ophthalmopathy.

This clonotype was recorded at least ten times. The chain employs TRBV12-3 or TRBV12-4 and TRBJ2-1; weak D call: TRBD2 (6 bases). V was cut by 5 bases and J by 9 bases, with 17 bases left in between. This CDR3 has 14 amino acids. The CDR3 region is CASSPGGIGFEQFF. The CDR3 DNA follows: TGTGCCAGCAGTCCCGGAGGGATCGGATTTGAGCAGTTCTTC.

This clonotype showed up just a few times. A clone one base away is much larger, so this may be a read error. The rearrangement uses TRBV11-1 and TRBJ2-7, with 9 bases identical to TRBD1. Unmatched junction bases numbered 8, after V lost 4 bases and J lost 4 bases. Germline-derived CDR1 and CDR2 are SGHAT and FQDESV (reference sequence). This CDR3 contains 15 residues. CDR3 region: CASSSDGQGSYEQYF. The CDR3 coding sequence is TGTGCCAGCAGCTCGGACGGACAGGGGAGTTACGAGCAGTACTTC. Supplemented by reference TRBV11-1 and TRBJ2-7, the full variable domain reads EAEVAQSPRYKITEKSQAVAFWCDPISGHATLYWYRQILGQGPELLVQFQDESVVDDSQLPKDRFSAERLKGVDSTLKIQPAELGDSAMYLCASSSDGQGSYEQYFGPGTRLTVT.

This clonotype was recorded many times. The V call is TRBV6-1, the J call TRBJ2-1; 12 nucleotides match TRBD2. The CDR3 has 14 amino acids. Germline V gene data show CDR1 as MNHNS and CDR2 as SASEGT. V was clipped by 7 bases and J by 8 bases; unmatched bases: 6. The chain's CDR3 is CASKPGLAGYEQFF. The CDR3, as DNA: TGTGCCAGCAAACCGGGACTAGCGGGTTATGAGCAGTTCTTC.

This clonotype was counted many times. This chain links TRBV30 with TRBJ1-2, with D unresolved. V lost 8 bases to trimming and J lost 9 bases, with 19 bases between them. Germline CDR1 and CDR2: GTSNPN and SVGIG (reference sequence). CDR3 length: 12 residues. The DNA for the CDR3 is TGTGCCGGTACTACACTCACTGCGAGCTACACCTTC. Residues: CAGTTLTASYTF. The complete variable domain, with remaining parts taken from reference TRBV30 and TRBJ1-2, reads SQTIHQWPATLVQPVGSPLSLECTVEGTSNPNLYWYRQAAGRGLQLLFYSVGIGQISSEVPQNLSASRPQDRQFILSSKKLLLSDSGFYLCAGTTLTASYTFGSGTRLTVV.

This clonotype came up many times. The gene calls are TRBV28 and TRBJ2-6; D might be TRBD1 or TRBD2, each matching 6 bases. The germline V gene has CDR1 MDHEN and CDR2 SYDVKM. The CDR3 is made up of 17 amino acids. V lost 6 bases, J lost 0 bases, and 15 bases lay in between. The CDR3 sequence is CASRARGALSGANVLTF. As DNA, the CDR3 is TGTGCCAGCAGAGCGAGGGGGGCCCTCTCTGGGGCCAACGTCCTGACTTTC.

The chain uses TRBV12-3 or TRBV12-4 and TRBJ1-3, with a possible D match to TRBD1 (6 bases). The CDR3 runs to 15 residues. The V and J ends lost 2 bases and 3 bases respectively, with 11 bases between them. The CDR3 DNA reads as TGTGCCAGCAGTTTAATGGGGGGCCTTGGAAACACCATATATTTT. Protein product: CASSLMGGLGNTIYF.

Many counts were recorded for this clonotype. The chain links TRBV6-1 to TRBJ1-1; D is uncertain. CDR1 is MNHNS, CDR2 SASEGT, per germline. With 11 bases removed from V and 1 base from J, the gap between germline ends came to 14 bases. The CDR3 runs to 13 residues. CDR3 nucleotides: TGTGCCGCTAACGGACGGAAGAACACTGAAGCTTTCTTT. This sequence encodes CAANGRKNTEAFF.

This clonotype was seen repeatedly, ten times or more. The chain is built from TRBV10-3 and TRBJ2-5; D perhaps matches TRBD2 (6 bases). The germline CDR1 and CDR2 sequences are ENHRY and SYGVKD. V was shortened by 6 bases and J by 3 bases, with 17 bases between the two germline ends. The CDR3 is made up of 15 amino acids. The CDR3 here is CAIRPGGASEETQYF. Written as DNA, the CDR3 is TGTGCCATCAGACCCGGCGGGGCTTCAGAAGAGACCCAGTACTTC.

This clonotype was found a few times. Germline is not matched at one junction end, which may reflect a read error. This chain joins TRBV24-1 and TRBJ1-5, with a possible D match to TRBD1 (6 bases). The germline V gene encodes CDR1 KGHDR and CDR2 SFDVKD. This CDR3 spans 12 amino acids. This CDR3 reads CATSDLAGAQNF. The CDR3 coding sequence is TGTGCCACCAGTGATTTGGCGGGGGCCCAAAATTTT.

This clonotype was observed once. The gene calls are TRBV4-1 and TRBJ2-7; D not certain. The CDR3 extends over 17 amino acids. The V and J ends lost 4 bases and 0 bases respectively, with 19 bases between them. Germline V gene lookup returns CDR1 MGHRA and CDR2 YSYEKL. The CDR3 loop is CASSLYDGRPSSYEQYF. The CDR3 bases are TGCGCCAGCAGCCTATATGATGGACGACCGAGCTCCTACGAGCAGTACTTC.

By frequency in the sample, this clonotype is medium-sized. CDR3 region: CASSLDRVETQYF. The CDR3 DNA reads as TGTGCCAGCAGCTTAGATCGGGTGGAGACCCAGTACTTC. This chain uses TRBV11-2 with TRBJ2-5, with unresolved D. The CDR3 spans 13 residues. Trimming pared 0 bases from V and 5 bases from J, leaving 7 bases between. Germline V CDR1 and CDR2: SGHAT, FQNNGV.

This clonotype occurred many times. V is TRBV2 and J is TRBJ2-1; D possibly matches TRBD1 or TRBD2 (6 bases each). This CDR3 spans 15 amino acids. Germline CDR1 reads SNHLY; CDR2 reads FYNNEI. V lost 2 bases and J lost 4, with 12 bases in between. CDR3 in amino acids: CASSERGRAYNEQFF. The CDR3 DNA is TGTGCCAGCAGTGAACGGGGGCGAGCGTACAATGAGCAGTTCTTC.

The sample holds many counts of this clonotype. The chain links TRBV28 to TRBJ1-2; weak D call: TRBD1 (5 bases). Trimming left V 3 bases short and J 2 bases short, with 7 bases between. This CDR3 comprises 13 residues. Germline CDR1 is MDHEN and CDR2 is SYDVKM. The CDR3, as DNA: TGTGCCAGCAGTTTTCAGGGAAACTATGGCTACACCTTC. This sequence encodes CASSFQGNYGYTF.

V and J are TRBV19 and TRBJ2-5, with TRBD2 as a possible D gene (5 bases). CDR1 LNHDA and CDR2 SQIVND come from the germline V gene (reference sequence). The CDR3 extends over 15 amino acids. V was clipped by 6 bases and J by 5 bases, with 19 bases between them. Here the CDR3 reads CASSPKRRYGETQYF. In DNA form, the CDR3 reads TGTGCCAGTAGCCCAAAGCGGAGGTACGGGGAGACCCAGTACTTC.

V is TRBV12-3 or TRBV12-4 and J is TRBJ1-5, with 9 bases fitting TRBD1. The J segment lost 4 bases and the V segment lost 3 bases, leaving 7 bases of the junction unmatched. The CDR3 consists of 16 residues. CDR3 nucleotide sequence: TGTGCCAGCAGTTTCGGACAGGGGCTCGATAATCAGCCCCAGCATTTT. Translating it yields CASSFGQGLDNQPQHF.

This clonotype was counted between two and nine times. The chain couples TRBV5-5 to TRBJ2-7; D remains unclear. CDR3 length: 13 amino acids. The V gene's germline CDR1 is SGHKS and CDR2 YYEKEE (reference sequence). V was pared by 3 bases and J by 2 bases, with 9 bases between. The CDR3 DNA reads TGTGCCAGCAGCTCCTACACCACCTACGAGCAGTACTTC. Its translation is CASSSYTTYEQYF. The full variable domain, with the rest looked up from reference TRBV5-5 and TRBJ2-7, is DAGVTQSPTHLIKTRGQQVTLRCSPISGHKSVSWYQQVLGQGPQFIFQYYEKEERGRGNFPDRFSARQFPNYSSELNVNALLLGDSALYLCASSSYTTYEQYFGPGTRLTVT.

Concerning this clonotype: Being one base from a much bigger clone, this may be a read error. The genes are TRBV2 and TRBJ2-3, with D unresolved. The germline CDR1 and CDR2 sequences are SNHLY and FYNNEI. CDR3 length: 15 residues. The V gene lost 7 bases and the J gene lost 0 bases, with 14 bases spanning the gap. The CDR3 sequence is CASKSVPPSTDTQYF. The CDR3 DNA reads TGTGCCAGCAAGAGTGTGCCCCCTAGCACAGATACGCAGTATTTT.

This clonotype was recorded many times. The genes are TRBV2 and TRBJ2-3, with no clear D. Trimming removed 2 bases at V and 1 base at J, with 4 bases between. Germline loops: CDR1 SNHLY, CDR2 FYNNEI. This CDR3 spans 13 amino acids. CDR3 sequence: CASSESRTDTQYF. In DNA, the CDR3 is TGTGCCAGCAGTGAATCCCGCACAGATACGCAGTATTTT.